The 13 T cell receptor beta chains given below trace back to one sample, sequenced in a study of neurological immune-mediated disorders. One entry per CDR3 protein, called by TCRdb with MiXCR from the 5' RACE reads. The sample shows tens of thousands of distinct CDR3 sequences, over 3.5% of them seen only once. The sample was CD4+ T cells from blood. The receptors were gathered from a woman aged 40 to 55 with multiple sclerosis.

This clonotype occurred many times. The chain links TRBV11-2 to TRBJ1-5; D is uncertain. The germline V gene has CDR1 SGHAT and CDR2 FQNNGV. The ends were cut back, 1 base at V and 5 bases at J, with 9 bases in the middle. The CDR3 spans 14 residues. In DNA form, the CDR3 reads TGTGCCAGCAGCTTAGGAGGCGGCTATCAGCCCCAGCATTTT. Translated: CASSLGGGYQPQHF.

V gene TRBV11-2 combines with J gene TRBJ1-6; a possible D gene is TRBD1 (6 bases). From germline, CDR1 is SGHAT and CDR2 FQNNGV. The CDR3 has 17 residues. Between the trimmed V and J ends, which lost 6 bases and 1 base, there was a span of 16 bases. Written as DNA, the CDR3 is TGTGCCAGCAGAGGCTTGGGGGGCGGATCCTATAATTCACCCCTCCACTTT. Amino acids: CASRGLGGGSYNSPLHF.

There are many counts of this clonotype. The chain recombines TRBV6-1 with TRBJ1-5; the match to TRBD1 covers 8 bases. The V and J ends lost 6 bases and 1 base, in that order; junction bases with no gene match: 8. This CDR3 is 16 amino acids long. The germline CDR1 and CDR2 sequences are MNHNS and SASEGT. The CDR3 loop reads CASRQGGLYSNQPQHF. CDR3 sequence (DNA): TGTGCCAGCAGACAGGGGGGGTTGTACAGCAATCAGCCCCAGCATTTT.

This clonotype has at least ten counts. This chain joins TRBV5-4 and TRBJ1-2, with TRBD1 matching 7 bases. This CDR3 is built from 14 residues. The V gene end was trimmed by 1 base and the J gene end by 5 bases; junction bases not matched to a gene: 5. The germline V gene encodes CDR1 SGHNT and CDR2 YYREEE (reference sequence). CDR3 region: CASSLQGVEYGYTF. The CDR3 DNA follows: TGTGCCAGCAGCTTGCAGGGGGTAGAGTATGGCTACACCTTC.

There are many counts of this clonotype. The CDR3 nucleotides read TGCGCCAGCAGCCAAGACCCAGGGGGAACTAATGAAAAACTGTTTTTT. Encoded protein: CASSQDPGGTNEKLFF. This chain uses TRBV4-1 with TRBJ1-4, with 7 bases matching TRBD1. This CDR3 is built from 16 residues. V lost 0 bases to trimming and J lost 1 base; unmatched junction nucleotides: 2. Per the germline V gene, CDR1 is MGHRA and CDR2 is YSYEKL.

The chain has TRBV6-5 and TRBJ2-2; D remains ambiguous. The CDR3 runs to 14 residues. With 8 bases removed from V and 3 bases from J, the gap between germline ends came to 13 bases. Germline CDR1 reads MNHEY; CDR2 reads SVGAGI. CDR3 protein: CASVRDWYTGELFF. The CDR3 DNA reads TGTGCCAGCGTAAGGGATTGGTACACCGGGGAGCTGTTTTTT.

In its sample, this clonotype was seen many times. The genes are TRBV29-1 and TRBJ2-5; TRBD1 agrees at 7 bases. V shed 6 bases, J shed 0 bases, and the junction held 4 bases outside the gene matches. Germline CDR1 reads SQVTM; CDR2 reads ANQGSEA. The CDR3 loop spans 13 amino acids. CDR3 sequence reads: CSVLGTDQETQYF. DNA for the CDR3: TGCAGCGTCCTAGGGACAGACCAAGAGACCCAGTACTTC.

This clonotype was seen at least ten times. The rearrangement links TRBV3-1 to TRBJ2-7; 7 bases agree with TRBD2. The CDR3 totals 16 residues. The germline V gene has CDR1 LGHDT and CDR2 YNNKEL (reference sequence). Unmatched junction bases numbered 8, after V lost 1 base and J lost 2 bases. The DNA for the CDR3 is TGTGCCAGCAGCCAAGCCAGAGGACTAGTCGCCTACGAGCAGTACTTC. Translation gives CASSQARGLVAYEQYF.

This clonotype was seen repeatedly, ten times or more. The chain links TRBV7-2 to TRBJ1-1, with 10 nucleotides matching TRBD1. With 4 bases clipped from V and 4 bases from J, the junction kept 0 bases outside the gene matches. The CDR3 is 13 amino acids. CDR1 and CDR2 from the germline V gene are SGHTA and FQGNSA. CDR3 DNA: TGTGCCAGCAGCTGGACAGGGGGCACTGAAGCTTTCTTT. This sequence encodes CASSWTGGTEAFF.

This clonotype was counted ten times or more. V is TRBV9 and J is TRBJ2-3, with TRBD2 identical over 7 bases. The length of the CDR3 is 17 residues. V lost 0 bases to trimming and J lost 2 bases; unmatched junction nucleotides: 9. The V gene's germline CDR1 is SGDLS and CDR2 YYNGEE. CDR3 DNA: TGTGCCAGCAGCGTAGCTTGGCCTAGCGGACCCACAGATACGCAGTATTTT. Translated: CASSVAWPSGPTDTQYF.

This clonotype was recorded at least ten times. The chain employs TRBV5-1 and TRBJ2-2, with D perhaps assigned TRBD1 or TRBD2 (6 bases each). Per the germline V gene, CDR1 is SGHRS and CDR2 is YFSETQ. Trimming stripped 3 bases from V and 4 bases from J, with 10 bases between. The CDR3 length is 14 residues. DNA for the CDR3: TGCGCCAGCAGCTCGGGGGCCAGCACCGGGGAGCTGTTTTTT. It yields the protein CASSSGASTGELFF.

This clonotype was counted at least ten times. The V call is TRBV12-3 or TRBV12-4, the J call TRBJ2-3; D perhaps matches TRBD1 (6 bases). The length of the CDR3 is 12 residues. Trimming cost V 2 bases and J 9 bases, with 9 bases left between them. In nucleotides, the CDR3 is TGTGCCAGCAGTTTAAGGACAGCGACGCAGTATTTT. Encoded protein: CASSLRTATQYF.

A few counts support this clonotype. Since the CDR3 does not end with the conserved phenylalanine or tryptophan, this likely comes from a read error. The V gene is TRBV18, the J gene TRBJ1-2; TRBD1 matches 8 bases. This CDR3 region has 13 residues. Unmatched junction bases numbered 4, after V lost 5 bases and J lost 5 bases. The germline CDR1 and CDR2 sequences are KGHSH and LQKENI. CDR3 DNA sequence: TGTGCCAGCTCAATCACAGGGGGTTATGGCTACACCTAC. Its protein product is CASSITGGYGYTY.